These 23 T cell receptor beta chains came from one sample sequenced in a study of PD-1 blockade in classical Hodgkin lymphoma (TCRdb year 2020). This specimen's time point label, per the study, means: cycle 2 day 1 (C2D1) of nivolumab. Relapse after autologous stem cell transplantation had occurred in all trial patients, and cohorts A, B and C were distinguished by prior brentuximab vedotin exposure. Libraries were constructed by the immunoSEQ multiplex PCR assay. TCRdb carries this immuneACCESS record with in-frame sequences only. Its versions omit some clonotypes, under half of them owing to an unresolved V gene in the studies checked, with the rest unexplained. The sample table holds 90,000 to 120,000 clones, of which roughly nine tenths were seen once. The top ten clones comprise 15% to 20% of the sample. The sample here was peripheral blood mononuclear cells (PBMCs), taken before the second cycle of nivolumab. These receptor sequences come from a human donor with classical Hodgkin lymphoma.

This clone was found once. V gene TRBV6-5 combines with J gene TRBJ2-2, with D maybe TRBD2 (6 bases). V shed 1 base and J shed 6 bases, with 15 bases lying between them. From germline, CDR1 is MNHEY and CDR2 SVGAGI. The CDR3 loop spans 16 amino acids. The CDR3 loop is CASSYYVQGEAGELFF. CDR3 sequence (DNA): TGTGCCAGCAGTTACTACGTACAAGGGGAGGCCGGGGAGCTGTTTTTT.

The genes are TRBV10-2 and TRBJ2-1, with 12 bases identical to TRBD2. Trimming took 0 bases from V and 2 from J; bases not matched to a gene: 2. The CDR3 extends over 17 amino acids. Germline lookup yields CDR1 WSHSY and CDR2 SAAADI. CDR3 amino acids: CASSESGTSGPYNEQFF. CDR3 DNA sequence: TGCGCCAGCAGTGAGTCTGGGACTAGCGGGCCCTACAATGAGCAGTTCTTC.

This clone was seen more than once but under ten times. V is TRBV19 and J is TRBJ1-2, with TRBD1 as a possible D gene (5 bases). The CDR3 runs 14 residues. V was clipped by 6 bases and J by 7 bases, with 18 bases between them. CDR1 and CDR2 (germline): LNHDA, SQIVND (reference sequence). The CDR3 sequence: CASSATGRAAGYTF. The DNA of the CDR3 is TGTGCCAGTAGCGCTACAGGCAGGGCGGCTGGCTACACCTTC.

The chain recombines TRBV5-4 with TRBJ2-3; D is ambiguous. CDR1 is SGHNT and CDR2 is YYREEE in the germline V gene (reference sequence). The CDR3 covers 14 residues. V lost 4 bases, J lost 2 bases, and 11 bases lay in between. CDR3 amino acids: CASSPTYFTDTQYF. The CDR3 coding sequence is TGTGCCAGCAGCCCGACTTACTTCACAGATACGCAGTATTTT.

The chain carries TRBV7-8 and TRBJ2-7; 14 bases line up with TRBD2. The germline V gene encodes CDR1 SGHVS and CDR2 FQNEAQ. Trimming cost V 5 bases and J 1 base; bases outside gene matches: 4. The CDR3 sequence is 16 residues long. CDR3 loop: CASSARLAGGSYEQYF. The CDR3 DNA reads as TGTGCCAGCAGCGCCAGACTAGCGGGAGGGTCCTACGAGCAGTACTTC. Based on the CDR3 plus reference TRBV7-8 and TRBJ2-7, the full variable domain is GAGVSQSPRYKVAKRGQDVALRCDPISGHVSLFWYQQALGQGPEFLTYFQNEAQLDKSGLPSDRFFAERPEGSVSTLKIQRTQQEDSAVYLCASSARLAGGSYEQYFGPGTRLTVT.

The gene calls are TRBV11-2 and TRBJ1-2; D might be TRBD1 (5 bases). CDR1 is SGHAT, CDR2 FQNNGV, per germline. The CDR3 sequence is 15 residues long. V was trimmed by 3 bases and J by 1 base, leaving 12 bases between them. The CDR3 protein is CASSFSTAFNYGYTF. The CDR3 coding sequence is TGTGCCAGCAGCTTCTCGACAGCCTTTAACTATGGCTACACCTTC.

This chain connects TRBV11-2 to TRBJ2-2; a weak D match, TRBD1 (6 bases). The CDR3 runs to 13 residues. Trimming took 3 bases from V and 6 from J, leaving 8 bases between them. Germline V gene data show CDR1 as SGHAT and CDR2 as FQNNGV. The CDR3 DNA reads as TGTGCCAGCAGCTTCCAGGGGTCCGGGGAGCTGTTTTTT. Protein: CASSFQGSGELFF. Drawing the rest from reference TRBV11-2 and TRBJ2-2, the complete variable domain is EAGVAQSPRYKIIEKRQSVAFWCNPISGHATLYWYQQILGQGPKLLIQFQNNGVVDDSQLPKDRFSAERLKGVDSTLKIQPAKLEDSAVYLCASSFQGSGELFFGEGSRLTVL.

The chain combines TRBV7-9 with TRBJ1-2; the D is unclear. Germline values: CDR1 SEHNR, CDR2 FQNEAQ (reference sequence). The V end was cut by 5 bases, the J end by 1 base, with 11 bases between. The CDR3 totals 14 residues. The chain's CDR3 is CASSEDGRNYGYTF. In DNA, the CDR3 is TGTGCCAGCAGCGAGGACGGTCGTAACTATGGCTACACCTTC. The full variable domain, completed using reference TRBV7-9 and TRBJ1-2, is DTGVSQNPRHKITKRGQNVTFRCDPISEHNRLYWYRQTLGQGPEFLTYFQNEAQLEKSRLLSDRFSAERPKGSFSTLEIQRTEQGDSAMYLCASSEDGRNYGYTFGSGTRLTVV.

The chain carries TRBV27 and TRBJ2-7; 8 bases map to TRBD2. The CDR3 runs 15 residues. After removal of 6 bases from V and 6 bases from J, the junction contained 13 bases not matched to a gene. Germline V gene data show CDR1 as MNHEY and CDR2 as SMNVEV (reference sequence). The CDR3 region has the DNA TGTGCCAGCAGGAATCCCTCTACGGGGGGGATCGAGCAGTACTTC. Translating gives CASRNPSTGGIEQYF.

The rearrangement uses TRBV7-9 and TRBJ2-5; perhaps D is TRBD1 or TRBD2 (5 bases each). Trimming pared 6 bases from V and 0 bases from J, leaving 11 bases between. This CDR3 is built from 14 residues. Germline CDR1 reads SEHNR; CDR2 reads FQNEAQ (reference sequence). The CDR3 DNA sequence: TGTGCCAGCAGTACGGGACCGAACCAAGAGACCCAGTACTTC. This gives the protein CASSTGPNQETQYF.

This chain links TRBV6-5 with TRBJ2-1; 13 bases are a match to TRBD2. Germline assignment: CDR1 MNHEY and CDR2 SVGAGI. This CDR3 spans 14 amino acids. Losses at the gene ends were 5 bases for V and 9 bases for J; bases not matched to a gene: 4. Here the CDR3 reads CASSTSGRAIEQFF. The CDR3 DNA reads as TGTGCCAGCAGTACTAGCGGGAGGGCTATTGAGCAGTTCTTC.

The chain carries TRBV7-6 and TRBJ2-5; D is tentatively TRBD1 or TRBD2 (6 bases each). This CDR3 comprises 16 residues. Looked up from germline, CDR1 is SGHVS and CDR2 is FNYEAQ. V shed 1 base and J shed 2 bases, with 14 bases lying between them. The CDR3 sequence is CASSLGLGGLQETQYF. As DNA, the CDR3 is TGTGCCAGCAGCTTAGGGCTGGGGGGCTTACAAGAGACCCAGTACTTC.

V usage is TRBV7-2 and J usage is TRBJ1-4, with D unresolved. Germline-derived CDR1 and CDR2 are SGHTA and FQGNSA. V was trimmed by 4 bases and J by 0 bases, leaving 9 bases between them. The CDR3 contains 15 residues. The CDR3 sequence: CASSSQVSTNEKLFF. The CDR3 nucleotides read TGTGCCAGCAGCTCCCAGGTTTCAACTAATGAAAAACTGTTTTTT. Drawing the rest from reference TRBV7-2 and TRBJ1-4, the complete variable domain is GAGVSQSPSNKVTEKGKDVELRCDPISGHTALYWYRQSLGQGLEFLIYFQGNSAPDKSGLPSDRFSAERTGGSVSTLTIQRTQQEDSAVYLCASSSQVSTNEKLFFGSGTQLSVL.

The chain couples TRBV5-6 to TRBJ1-2, with D perhaps matching TRBD1 (5 bases). The V gene's germline CDR1 is SGHDT and CDR2 YYEEEE. Trimming left V 5 bases short and J 4 bases short, with 15 bases between. The CDR3 spans 14 residues. CDR3 region: CASSERGSGYGYTF. CDR3 coding DNA: TGTGCCAGCAGTGAGCGGGGGTCGGGCTATGGCTACACCTTC. The full variable domain, completed using reference TRBV5-6 and TRBJ1-2, is DAGVTQSPTHLIKTRGQQVTLRCSPKSGHDTVSWYQQALGQGPQFIFQYYEEEERQRGNFPDRFSGHQFPNYSSELNVNALLLGDSALYLCASSERGSGYGYTFGSGTRLTVV.

The chain is built from TRBV2 and TRBJ2-3, with unresolved D. V was trimmed by 5 bases and J by 3 bases, leaving 6 bases between them. Germline CDR1 is SNHLY and CDR2 is FYNNEI. This CDR3 is built from 12 residues. CDR3 DNA sequence: TGTGCCAGCAGTCAAGGGACAGATACGCAGTATTTT. It yields the protein CASSQGTDTQYF.

This chain links TRBV28 with TRBJ2-2, with a tentative D call TRBD1 (7 bases). The V and J ends lost 3 bases and 5 bases respectively, with 13 bases between them. The CDR3 is 15 residues long. Germline assignment: CDR1 MDHEN and CDR2 SYDVKM. In DNA, the CDR3 is TGTGCCAGCAGTTTGGAGGGGGCGAGAACCGGGGAGCTGTTTTTT. Translating gives CASSLEGARTGELFF.

This chain joins TRBV6-5 and TRBJ2-1; D is uncertain. Deletions cut 4 bases from V and 10 bases from J, with 5 bases between. The CDR3 sequence is 10 residues long. Germline CDR1 is MNHEY and CDR2 is SVGAGI. CDR3 bases: TGTGCCAGCAGTTCATCCGAGCAGTTCTTC. It encodes CASSSSEQFF.

The V call is TRBV6-4, the J call TRBJ2-1, with D hard to call. The CDR3 has 13 amino acids. Trimming shortened V by 0 bases and J by 3 bases, and 3 bases separated the two germline ends. Germline-derived CDR1 and CDR2 are MRHNA and SNTAGT. The CDR3 is CASSDSHYNEQFF. In nucleotides, the CDR3 is TGTGCCAGCAGTGACTCCCACTACAATGAGCAGTTCTTC.

This chain links TRBV27 with TRBJ2-1, with TRBD1 as a possible D gene (5 bases). The V end lost 4 bases, the J end lost 8 bases, and 15 bases lay between the germline ends. CDR1 is MNHEY and CDR2 is SMNVEV in the germline V gene (reference sequence). The CDR3 runs to 14 residues. The CDR3 is CASSSLQGTDEQFF. The CDR3 coding sequence is TGTGCCAGCAGTTCACTCCAGGGCACGGATGAGCAGTTCTTC.

The J gene is TRBJ2-7, the V gene TRBV27; 11 nucleotides agree with TRBD2. V was pared by 6 bases and J by 4 bases, with 8 bases of the junction left unmatched. This CDR3 has 15 amino acids. Per the germline V gene, CDR1 is MNHEY and CDR2 is SMNVEV (reference sequence). CDR3 amino acids: CASRPELAGAYEQYF. The DNA of the CDR3 is TGTGCCAGCAGACCCGAACTAGCGGGAGCATACGAGCAGTACTTC.

The chain employs TRBV11-3 and TRBJ2-3, with 15 bases lining up with TRBD2. V lost 1 base and J lost 6; bases outside the gene matches: 8. The CDR3 length is 18 residues. Germline values: CDR1 SGHNT, CDR2 YENEEA. The CDR3: CASSLGGYGTSGRDTQYF. The DNA for the CDR3 is TGTGCCAGCAGCTTAGGAGGATACGGGACTAGCGGGAGGGATACGCAGTATTTT. The full variable domain, its missing parts supplied by reference TRBV11-3 and TRBJ2-3, is EAGVVQSPRYKIIEKKQPVAFWCNPISGHNTLYWYLQNLGQGPELLIRYENEEAVDDSQLPKDRFSAERLKGVDSTLKIQPAELGDSAVYLCASSLGGYGTSGRDTQYFGPGTRLTVL.

V and J are TRBV19 and TRBJ1-2, with TRBD1 as a possible D gene (6 bases). With 9 bases removed from V and 1 base from J, the gap between germline ends came to 9 bases. Germline CDR1 is LNHDA and CDR2 is SQIVND (reference sequence). The CDR3 sequence is 12 residues long. The CDR3 here is CASKQGNYGYTF. CDR3 bases: TGTGCCAGCAAACAGGGTAACTATGGCTACACCTTC. Combining the CDR3 with reference TRBV19 and TRBJ1-2 gives the whole variable domain DGGITQSPKYLFRKEGQNVTLSCEQNLNHDAMYWYRQDPGQGLRLIYYSQIVNDFQKGDIAEGYSVSREKKESFPLTVTSAQKNPTAFYLCASKQGNYGYTFGSGTRLTVV.

This sequence joins TRBV14 and TRBJ1-6, with D possibly being TRBD1 (6 bases). Germline V gives CDR1 SGHDN, CDR2 FVKESK. Between the trimmed V and J ends, which lost 2 bases and 8 bases, there was a span of 10 bases. This CDR3 comprises 14 residues. CDR3 in amino acids: CASSQTPGDSPLHF. The CDR3 nucleotides read TGTGCCAGCAGCCAAACTCCAGGGGATTCACCCCTCCACTTT.